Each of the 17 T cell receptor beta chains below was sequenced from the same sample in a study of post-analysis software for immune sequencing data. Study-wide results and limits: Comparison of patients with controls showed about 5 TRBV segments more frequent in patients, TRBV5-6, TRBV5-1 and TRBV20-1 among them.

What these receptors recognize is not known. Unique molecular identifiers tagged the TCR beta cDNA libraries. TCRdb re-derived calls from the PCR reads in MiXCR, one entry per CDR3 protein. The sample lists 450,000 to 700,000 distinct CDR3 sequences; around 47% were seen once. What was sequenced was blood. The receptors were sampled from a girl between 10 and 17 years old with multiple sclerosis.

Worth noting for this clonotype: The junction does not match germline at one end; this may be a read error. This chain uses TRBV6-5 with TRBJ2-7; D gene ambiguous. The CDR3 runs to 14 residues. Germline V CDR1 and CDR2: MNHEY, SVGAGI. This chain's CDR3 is CTSKGGIRPYEQYF. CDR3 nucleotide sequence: TGTACCAGCAAAGGTGGAATCCGCCCCTACGAGCAGTACTTC.

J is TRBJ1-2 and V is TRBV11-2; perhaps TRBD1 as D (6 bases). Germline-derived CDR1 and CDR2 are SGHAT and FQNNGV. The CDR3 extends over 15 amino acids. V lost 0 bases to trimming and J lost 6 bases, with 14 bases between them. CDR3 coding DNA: TGTGCCAGCAGCTTAGAGGTTACAGGGAAAAATGGCTACACCTTC. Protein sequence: CASSLEVTGKNGYTF.

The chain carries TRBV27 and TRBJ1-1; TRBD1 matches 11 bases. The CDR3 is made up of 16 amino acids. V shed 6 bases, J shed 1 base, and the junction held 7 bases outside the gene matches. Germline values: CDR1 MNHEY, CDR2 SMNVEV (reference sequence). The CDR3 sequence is CASRYTGTGGNTEAFF. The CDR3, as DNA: TGTGCCAGCAGGTATACCGGGACAGGGGGGAACACTGAAGCTTTCTTT.

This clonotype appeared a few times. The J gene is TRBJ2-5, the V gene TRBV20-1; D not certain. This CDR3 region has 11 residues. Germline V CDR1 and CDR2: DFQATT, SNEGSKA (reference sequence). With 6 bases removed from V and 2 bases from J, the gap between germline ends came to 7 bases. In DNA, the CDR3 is TGCAGTGCCTATAGACAAGAGACCCAGTACTTC. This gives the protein CSAYRQETQYF.

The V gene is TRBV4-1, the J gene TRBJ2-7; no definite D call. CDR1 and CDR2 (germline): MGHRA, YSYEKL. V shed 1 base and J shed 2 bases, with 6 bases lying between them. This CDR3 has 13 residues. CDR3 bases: TGCGCCAGCAGCCAAGTGGAAGCCTACGAGCAGTACTTC. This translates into CASSQVEAYEQYF.

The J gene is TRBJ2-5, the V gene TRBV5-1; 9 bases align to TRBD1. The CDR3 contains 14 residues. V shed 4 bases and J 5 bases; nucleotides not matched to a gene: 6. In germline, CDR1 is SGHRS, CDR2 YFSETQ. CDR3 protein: CASSQATGGETQYF. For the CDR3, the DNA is TGCGCCAGCAGCCAAGCGACAGGGGGGGAGACCCAGTACTTC.

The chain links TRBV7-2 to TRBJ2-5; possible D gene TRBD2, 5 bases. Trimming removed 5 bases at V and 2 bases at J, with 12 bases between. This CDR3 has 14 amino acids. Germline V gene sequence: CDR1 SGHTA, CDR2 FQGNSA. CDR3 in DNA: TGTGCCAGCAGCCCCGAGCGGATACAAGAGACCCAGTACTTC. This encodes CASSPERIQETQYF.

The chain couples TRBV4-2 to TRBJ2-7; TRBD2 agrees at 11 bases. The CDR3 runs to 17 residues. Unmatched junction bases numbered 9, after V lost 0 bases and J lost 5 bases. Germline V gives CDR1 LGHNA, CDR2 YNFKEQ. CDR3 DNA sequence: TGTGCCAGCAGCCAAGAGCTAGCGGGAGGCCCCGGGGACGAGCAGTACTTC. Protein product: CASSQELAGGPGDEQYF.

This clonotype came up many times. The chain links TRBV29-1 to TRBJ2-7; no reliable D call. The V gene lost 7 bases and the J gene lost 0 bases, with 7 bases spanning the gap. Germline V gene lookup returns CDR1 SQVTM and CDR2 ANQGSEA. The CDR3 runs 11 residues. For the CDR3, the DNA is TGCAGCGCGAGAAGCTCCTACGAGCAGTACTTC. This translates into CSARSSYEQYF.

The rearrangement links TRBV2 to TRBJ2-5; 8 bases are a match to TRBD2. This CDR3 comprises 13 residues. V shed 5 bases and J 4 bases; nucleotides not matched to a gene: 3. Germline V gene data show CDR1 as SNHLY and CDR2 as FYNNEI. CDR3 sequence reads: CASSKTSGETQYF. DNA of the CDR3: TGTGCCAGCAGTAAAACTAGCGGAGAGACCCAGTACTTC.

In DNA, the CDR3 is TGCAGTGCTAGAGTTGGACACAACACAGATACGCAGTATTTT. It codes for CSARVGHNTDTQYF. The chain couples TRBV20-1 to TRBJ2-3, with D perhaps matching TRBD1 (5 bases). With 1 base removed from V and 2 bases from J, the gap between germline ends came to 10 bases. The CDR3 sequence is 14 residues long. Germline V gene lookup returns CDR1 DFQATT and CDR2 SNEGSKA (reference sequence).

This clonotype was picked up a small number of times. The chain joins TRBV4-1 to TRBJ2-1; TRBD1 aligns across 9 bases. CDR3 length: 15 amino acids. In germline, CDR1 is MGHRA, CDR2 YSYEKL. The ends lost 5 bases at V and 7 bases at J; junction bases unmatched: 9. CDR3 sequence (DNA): TGCGCCAGCAGCGGACCGGGACAGGGAAGGAATGAGCAGTTCTTC. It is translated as CASSGPGQGRNEQFF.

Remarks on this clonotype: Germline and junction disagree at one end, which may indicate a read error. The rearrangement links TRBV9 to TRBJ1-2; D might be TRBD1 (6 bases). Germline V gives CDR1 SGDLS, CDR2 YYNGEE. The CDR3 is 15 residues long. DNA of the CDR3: TGTGCCGGCAGCGTCGAGAACGCAGGGGACTATGGCTACACCTTC. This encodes CAGSVENAGDYGYTF.

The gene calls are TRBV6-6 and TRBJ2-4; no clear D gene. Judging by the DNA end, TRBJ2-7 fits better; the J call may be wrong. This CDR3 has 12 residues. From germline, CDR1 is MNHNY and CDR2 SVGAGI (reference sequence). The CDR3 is CATHRTPYEQYF. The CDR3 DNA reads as TGTGCCACTCACAGAACGCCCTACGAGCAGTACTTC.

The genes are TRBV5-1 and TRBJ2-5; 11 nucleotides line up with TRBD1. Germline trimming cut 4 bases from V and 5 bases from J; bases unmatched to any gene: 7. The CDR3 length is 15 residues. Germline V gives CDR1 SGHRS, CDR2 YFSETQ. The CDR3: CASSPWTGGRETQYF. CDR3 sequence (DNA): TGCGCCAGCAGCCCATGGACAGGGGGCAGGGAGACCCAGTACTTC.

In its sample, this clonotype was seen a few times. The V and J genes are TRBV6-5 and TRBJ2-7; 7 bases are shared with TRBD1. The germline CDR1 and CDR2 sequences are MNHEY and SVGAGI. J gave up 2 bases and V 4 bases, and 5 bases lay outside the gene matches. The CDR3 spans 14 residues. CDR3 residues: CASSSTGTAYEQYF. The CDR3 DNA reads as TGTGCCAGCAGTTCGACTGGGACAGCCTACGAGCAGTACTTC.

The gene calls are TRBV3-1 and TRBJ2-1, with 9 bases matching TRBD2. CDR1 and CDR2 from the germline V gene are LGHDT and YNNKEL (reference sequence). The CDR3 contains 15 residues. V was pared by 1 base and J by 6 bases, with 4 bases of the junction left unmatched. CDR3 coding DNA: TGTGCCAGCAGCCAAGTCGGGACTAGCAGCAATGAGCAGTTCTTC. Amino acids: CASSQVGTSSNEQFF.